Included here is one T cell receptor beta chain sequence, with context. The specificity of this receptor is unknown. No much larger clone is present one base from it, and per-base qualities are unavailable. Participants in the prospective study were enrolled through a virtual design, were aged about 18 to 90 years, and lived in roughly 26 United States geographic areas. In the prospective study, cohorts were assigned on the basis of participant-reported clinical history obtained from a screening survey and a study questionnaire. For ImmuneRACE Cohort 3, a participant was defined as recovered based on two consecutive negative NP/OP PCR tests, clearance by a healthcare professional, or resolution of symptoms. In the prospective study, whole blood, serum and a nasopharyngeal or oropharyngeal swab were collected from each participant by mobile phlebotomists. Additional blood draws and questionnaires over an approximately two-month period could optionally be provided by prospective study participants. Blood samples from the prospective study were shipped frozen or at room temperature prior to DNA extraction.

The germline V gene encodes CDR1 MNHNS and CDR2 SASEGT. Including the terminal cysteine and phenylalanine, the CDR3 comprises 15 residues. Just CDR3 DNA is preserved here, 45 bases in frame from base 1. V and J lose 1 base and 7 bases, and a span of 13 bases separates them. This sample was included in a study of blood T cell repertoires in COVID-19 (TCRdb year 2020). Looking at the study overall: Samples covering the acute and convalescent phases of COVID-19 were provided by collaborators in the United States, Italy and Spain. The material from the prospective study consisted of cDNA or gDNA derived from T cells, B-cell-depleted T cells, or PBMCs. Subjects who had been exposed to COVID-19, were actively infected with it, or had recovered from it provided the deeply sampled blood TCRbeta repertoires that made up the dataset. The repertoires were released in a freely available public database intended as a resource for research on the immune response to SARS-CoV-2. The samples were drawn from two sources: the first 160 participants of the ongoing ImmuneRACE study, and 1,000 to 1,500 subjects contributed by 6 global collaborators. Sample metadata almost always included a de-identified subject ID, COVID-19 status, age in years and sex. Where HLA class I and class II types were available, the types were taken from metadata supplied by the sample provider, not from assay-based typing. Overall study results and their limits: How much clinical and demographic metadata was included differed by source and by participant, and the metadata was provided uncurated.

TCRbeta CDR3 regions were amplified from genomic DNA using the immunoSEQ Assay, a bias-controlled multiplex PCR. In the source study's methods: The number of nucleated cells in each sample was estimated by amplification of reference gene primers within the assay. Sequence reads were collapsed and filtered to measure the absolute abundance of every unique TCRbeta CDR3 rearrangement. For each sample, productive Simpson clonality was calculated by taking the square root of Simpson's diversity index across productive rearrangements. Not all clones reach the TCRdb copy of this immuneACCESS table, which keeps in-frame sequences only. Checked studies attribute under half of the gap to unresolved V genes and leave the rest unexplained. From that table come the V and J calls and clone size; the DNA was used to work out D and trimming. The sample yields 200,000 to 250,000 clones; about 79% were counted once. The top ten constitute 3% to 4% of the sample.

The source of this sequence is a woman in her sixties or seventies who had recovered from COVID-19. The chain employs TRBV6-1 and TRBJ1-4; TRBD1 is perhaps the D gene, given 6 matching bases. Sequenced input: PBMCs or T cells enriched from blood (not recorded which). The CDR3 is CASSEGGGVGEKLFF. The base sequence is TGTGCCAGCAGTGAAGGAGGGGGGGTTGGTGAAAAACTGTTTTTT.